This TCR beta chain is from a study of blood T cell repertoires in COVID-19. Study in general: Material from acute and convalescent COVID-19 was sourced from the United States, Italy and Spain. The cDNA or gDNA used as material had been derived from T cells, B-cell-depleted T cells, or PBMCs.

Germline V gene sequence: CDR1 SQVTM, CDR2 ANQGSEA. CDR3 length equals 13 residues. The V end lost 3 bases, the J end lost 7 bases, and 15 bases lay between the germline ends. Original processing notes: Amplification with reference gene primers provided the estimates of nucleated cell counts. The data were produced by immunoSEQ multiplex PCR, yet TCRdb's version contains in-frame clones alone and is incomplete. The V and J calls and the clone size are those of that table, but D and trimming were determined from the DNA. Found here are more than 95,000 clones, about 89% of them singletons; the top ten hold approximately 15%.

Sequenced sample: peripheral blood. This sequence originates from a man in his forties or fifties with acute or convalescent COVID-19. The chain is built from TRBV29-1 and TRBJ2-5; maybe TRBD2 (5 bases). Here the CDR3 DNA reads TGCAGCGTTGATGGGCAGCGCCGGGGGACCCAGTACTTC. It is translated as CSVDGQRRGTQYF.